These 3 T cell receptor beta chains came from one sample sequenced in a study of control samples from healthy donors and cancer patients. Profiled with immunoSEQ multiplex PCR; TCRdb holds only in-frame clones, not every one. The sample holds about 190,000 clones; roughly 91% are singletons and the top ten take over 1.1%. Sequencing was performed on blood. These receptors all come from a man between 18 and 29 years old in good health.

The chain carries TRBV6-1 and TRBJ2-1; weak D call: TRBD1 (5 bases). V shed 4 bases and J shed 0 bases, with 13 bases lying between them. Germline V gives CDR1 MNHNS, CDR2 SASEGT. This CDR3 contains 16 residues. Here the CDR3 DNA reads TGTGCCAGCAGTGGGAGACAGATAAGCTCCTACAATGAGCAGTTCTTC. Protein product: CASSGRQISSYNEQFF.

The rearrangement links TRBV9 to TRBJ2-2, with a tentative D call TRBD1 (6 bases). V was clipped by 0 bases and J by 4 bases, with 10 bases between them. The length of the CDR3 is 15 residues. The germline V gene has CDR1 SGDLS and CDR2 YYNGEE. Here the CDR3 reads CASSVVGASTGELFF. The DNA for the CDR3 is TGTGCCAGCAGCGTAGTGGGGGCGAGCACCGGGGAGCTGTTTTTT. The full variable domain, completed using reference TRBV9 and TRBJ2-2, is DSGVTQTPKHLITATGQRVTLRCSPRSGDLSVYWYQQSLDQGLQFLIQYYNGEERAKGNILERFSAQQFPDLHSELNLSSLELGDSALYFCASSVVGASTGELFFGEGSRLTVL.

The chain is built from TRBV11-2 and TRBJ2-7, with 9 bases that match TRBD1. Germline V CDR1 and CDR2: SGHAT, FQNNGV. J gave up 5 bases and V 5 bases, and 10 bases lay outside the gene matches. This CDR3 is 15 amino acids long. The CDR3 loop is CASSPRTGEGDEQYF. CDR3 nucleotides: TGTGCCAGCAGCCCTAGGACAGGGGAAGGCGACGAGCAGTACTTC.